What follows describes a single T cell receptor beta chain. This clonotype was counted a few times. The antigen it recognizes is unknown. No clone much larger than this one lies a single base away; base qualities are absent. V loses 6 bases of germline sequence and J loses 10 bases, and the interval between the two ends is 16 bases. Reading from cysteine to phenylalanine, the CDR3 counts 13 amino acids. Only the CDR3 DNA stays, 39 bases, in frame from base 1. CDR1 and CDR2 are read off the germline V gene (reference sequence) as MNHEY and SMNVEV. These data are taken from a study of post-analysis software for immune sequencing data (dated by TCRdb to 2015 to 2017). Context from the whole study: Disease courses on record covered relapsing-remitting, secondary progressive and progressive-relapsing multiple sclerosis, though some patients had no subtype annotation. Patient repertoires were compared against about a dozen previously published healthy control repertoires from donors aged 6 to 25 years. A subset of samples was prepared in parallel using single-end sample barcoding, then pooled and co-amplified after Illumina adapter ligation.

TCR beta repertoires were profiled from peripheral blood of 10 to 15 young patients with multiple sclerosis to demonstrate the VDJtools post-analysis software. The multiple sclerosis patients were children and adolescents between about 6 and 16 years of age. Library construction relied on PCR. TCRdb shows the sequencer as Illumina HiSeq 2500. Unique molecular identifiers were incorporated into TCR beta cDNA libraries to reduce PCR and sequencing biases. Per 1 to 10 million input T cells, some 500,000 cDNA molecules were obtained, such that each molecule approximated one T cell. The same protocol used for the earlier healthy control dataset was applied to prepare and sequence the patient libraries. Samples belonging to the same batch were prepared together, multiplexed and sequenced on a shared HiSeq lane. On the authors' methods: Raw barcoded reads were processed with MIGEC, discarding single-read molecular identifier groups before consensus assembly and CDR3 extraction. VDJtools was used for post-analysis of the clonotype tables, and diversity was normalized by down-sampling every dataset to the size of the smallest sample. To correct batch-related cross-sample contamination, repertoire overlap clustering matched CDR3 amino acid sequences but not nucleotide sequences. TCRdb trimmed the raw reads at Q25, called clones with MiXCR and kept productive beta chains. Rows merge per CDR3 protein into single entries with the most common DNA and genes. TCRdb, rather than the study authors, made the V and J calls. The sample has fewer than 850,000 distinct CDR3 sequences on record, 30% of them singletons. Of the sample, under 0.7% is held by the ten largest clones.

The research as a whole found: Strong co-clustering of samples prepared in the same batch was shown by direct clustering with F measure, prompting a batch-effect correction. Compared with controls, multiple sclerosis patients had significantly lower normalized Chao1 diversity, a finding suggesting substantial peripheral T-cell clonal expansion. Significantly higher frequencies in patients than in controls were found for roughly 5 TRBV segments, including TRBV5-6, TRBV5-1 and TRBV20-1. The control group was slightly older than the multiple sclerosis patient group.

The sequence derives from a girl aged 10-17 years with multiple sclerosis. The specimen was blood. The chain is encoded by TRBV27 joined to TRBJ2-1; confidence is insufficient to name the D gene. The CDR3 sequence is CASSWRAPGEQFF. In nucleotides, the sequence is TGTGCCAGCAGCTGGAGAGCCCCCGGGGAGCAGTTCTTC.